This T cell receptor beta chain is from a study of cytomegalovirus exposure and HLA in healthy donors. Germline lookup yields CDR1 SGHRS and CDR2 YFSETQ. The ends were cut back, 2 bases at V and 3 bases at J, with 14 bases in the middle. CDR3 size: 15 residues. As concerns this clone: What it binds is unknown.

PCR was performed using 60 Vbeta and 13 Jbeta primers. Libraries were prepared by immunoSEQ multiplex PCR; TCRdb keeps only in-frame clonotypes and omits some of them. The sample contains some 130,000 clones, about 80% of which appear only once. Study-wide points: Earlier analysis looked at TCR beta V segments, and most were productive about 90% or about 30% of the time.

When sampled, the donors appeared nominally healthy, though they likely had unrecorded immune exposures. The sequencing sample was made of PBMCs. The V gene is TRBV5-1, the J gene TRBJ1-1; D not certain. The receptor's source is a woman aged 40 to 49 in good health and CMV-seronegative. CDR3 region: CASSFTPSPYTEAFF. The CDR3 DNA reads TGCGCCAGCAGCTTTACTCCCTCTCCGTACACTGAAGCTTTCTTT.